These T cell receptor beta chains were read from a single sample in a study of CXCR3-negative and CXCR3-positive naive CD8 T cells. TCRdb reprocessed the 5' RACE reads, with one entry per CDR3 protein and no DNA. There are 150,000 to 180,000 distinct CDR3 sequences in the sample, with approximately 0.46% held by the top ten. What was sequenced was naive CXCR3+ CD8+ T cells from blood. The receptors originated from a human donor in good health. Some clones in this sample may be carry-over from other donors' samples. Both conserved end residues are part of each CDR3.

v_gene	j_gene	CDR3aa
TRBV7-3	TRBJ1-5	CASSPDKGGSNQPQHF
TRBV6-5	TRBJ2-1	CASSQGQGPFNEQFF
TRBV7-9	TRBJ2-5	CASSNDRSETQYF
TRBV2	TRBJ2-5	CASSSSTVASGSTQYF
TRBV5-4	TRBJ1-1	CASSFRRFHGTNDTEAFF
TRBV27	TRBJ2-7	CASSLSGAIYEQYF
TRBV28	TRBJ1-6	CASSFADGLYNSPLHF
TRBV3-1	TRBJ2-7	CASSQGGQIEQYF
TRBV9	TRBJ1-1	CASSVEGEIVGTEAFF
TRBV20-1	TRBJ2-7	CSARDGGYEQYF
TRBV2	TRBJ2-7	CASRPGQGANEQYF
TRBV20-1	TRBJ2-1	CSARDHLASGGYNEQFF
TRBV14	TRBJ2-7	CASSQKGGYSYEQYF
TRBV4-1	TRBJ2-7	CASSQRLGQGSYEQYF
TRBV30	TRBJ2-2	CAWSPTRGYTGELFF
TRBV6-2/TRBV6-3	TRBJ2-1	CASSKGLGRPNEQFF